This record concerns one T cell receptor beta chain sequence. Its antigen is unknown. This specimen belongs to a study of Ad26.COV2.S vaccination and SARS-CoV-2 variants. Treatment reported: 19 received Ad26.COV2.S at low or high dose, single or two shots; 5 received placebo; per-sample allocation not given. Following the first vaccine or placebo injection, samples were taken on day 63. The protocol was immunoSEQ multiplex PCR, while the TCRdb copy is restricted to in-frame clones and leaves out a portion. The repertoire has 450,000 to 550,000 clones, roughly nine tenths of them found once; the top ten carry about 1.5%. The study's findings and limits: The TCR-based breadth and depth measures might underestimate overall T cell responses.

Germline lookup yields CDR1 SGHAT and CDR2 FQNNGV. CDR3 length equals 13 residues. The germline V and J ends were trimmed by 5 bases and 0 bases, with 7 bases remaining between them. V and J are TRBV11-2 and TRBJ1-1, with D unclear. This receptor was obtained from a person aged 18-60 years who received the Ad26.COV2.S COVID-19 vaccine or a placebo. The source was peripheral blood, collected in a trial of Ad26.COV2.S vaccine versus placebo. The CDR3: CASSNQLNTEAFF. In DNA, the CDR3 is TGTGCCAGCAGCAATCAGCTGAACACTGAAGCTTTCTTT.